This T cell receptor (beta chain) is from a study of blood T cell repertoires in COVID-19. Study at large: The samples span acute and convalescent COVID-19 from the United States, Italy and Spain. The analysed material was cDNA or gDNA that came from T cells, B-cell-depleted T cells, or PBMCs.

CDR3 size: 10 residues. The germline V gene encodes CDR1 DFQATT and CDR2 SNEGSKA (reference sequence). Trimming cost V 4 bases and J 5 bases, with 6 bases left between them. The repertoire was sequenced with immunoSEQ multiplex PCR; TCRdb's copy has only in-frame clones and lacks some. The profile shows about 93,000 clones, around 86% of them singletons. Seattle's cohort entered during active infection and was followed longitudinally. This chain links TRBV20-1 with TRBJ2-7; D not resolved. The specimen was peripheral blood. This sequence originates from a man between 60 and 75 years old with COVID-19, enrolled during active disease. The CDR3 DNA sequence: TGCAGTGCTAAGTTAGACGAGCAGTACTTC. This gives the protein CSAKLDEQYF.